The rows below give T cell receptor beta chains drawn from one sample of a study of CXCR3-negative and CXCR3-positive naive CD8 T cells. TCRdb reanalyzed the 5' RACE reads, giving one entry per CDR3 protein sequence and no DNA. The data include roughly 140,000 distinct CDR3 sequences; the top ten clones carry under 0.35%. Source material: naive CXCR3+ CD8+ T cells from blood. Receptors originate from a human donor in good health. Some clones in this sample may be carry-over from other donors' samples. Each CDR3 is given with its conserved first and last residue.

>TRBJ2-7|TRBV29-1
CSVQGGSEQYF
>TRBJ1-2|TRBV6-8
CASSPPIDRGGYGYTF
>TRBJ2-1|TRBV19
CASSIGVLGAYNEQFF
>TRBJ2-7|TRBV7-8
CASSFSGLYEQYF
>TRBJ2-5|TRBV7-9
CASSAGVEETQYF
>TRBJ2-5|TRBV28
CASSSYVAQYF
>TRBJ2-3|TRBV5-1
CASSLNSRVTDTQYF
>TRBJ1-6|TRBV9
CASSGRVVDSPLHF
>TRBJ1-4|TRBV9
CASGTGMEKLFF
>TRBJ2-7|TRBV7-9
CASSSPLGAQLYSYEQYF
>TRBJ1-2|TRBV27
CASSLDRIGGYTF
>TRBJ2-1|TRBV27
CASSSLGDEQFF
>TRBJ1-1|TRBV4-3
CASSQDPGTANTEAFF
>TRBJ2-7|TRBV12-3/TRBV12-4
CASSPTGSAYEQYF
>TRBJ2-6|TRBV12-3/TRBV12-4
CASSPGQQHSGANVLTF
>TRBJ2-1|TRBV12-3/TRBV12-4
CASSPLLRRDSDF
>TRBJ2-3|TRBV29-1
CSVEDLTSGGPAADTQYF
>TRBJ2-7|TRBV4-2
CASSQDPGAFYEQYF
>TRBJ1-1|TRBV5-5
CASSFGGGGDTEAFF
>TRBJ1-3|TRBV7-9
CASSLGRTSGNTIYF
>TRBJ1-1|TRBV5-1
CASSSGDTEAFF
>TRBJ1-2|TRBV28
CASRDRADYGYTF
>TRBJ2-7|TRBV11-2
CASSLGPETDHISSYEQYF
>TRBJ2-7|TRBV7-6
CASSAGHVTSYVDLYF